This T cell receptor (beta chain) was sequenced during a study of OX40 agonist ivuxolimab in advanced cancers. Study information: Six ivuxolimab dose levels, 0.01 to 10 mg/kg, were given intravenously every 2 weeks.

With respect to this clone: What it binds is not known.

The CDR3 is 16 amino acids. Between the trimmed V and J ends, which lost 5 bases and 0 bases, there was a span of 19 bases. Germline CDR1 SQVTM, CDR2 ANQGSEA. The study's findings and limits: Fewer expanded clones were found on average in CD4+ than in CD8+ T cells. Undetermined was the antigen specificity of the expanded peripheral T cells.

Some clones are missing from TCRdb's copy, which holds only in-frame ones; the method was immunoSEQ multiplex PCR. The sample includes about 12,000 clones, approximately 83% of them seen just once. This receptor was identified in an adult with an advanced solid tumor such as melanoma, head and neck, liver or kidney cancer. The chain employs TRBV29-1 and TRBJ1-2; D may be TRBD1 (5 bases). The sequenced sample was CD4+ or CD8+ T cells sorted from blood, obtained in a trial of the OX40 agonist ivuxolimab. For the CDR3, the DNA is TGCAGCGTTCCCTCGACAGAGGGCTTATCTAACTATGGCTACACCTTC. Its protein is CSVPSTEGLSNYGYTF. The whole variable domain, filled in from reference TRBV29-1 and TRBJ1-2, reads SAVISQKPSRDICQRGTSLTIQCQVDSQVTMMFWYRQQPGQSLTLIATANQGSEATYESGFVIDKFPISRPNLTFSTLTVSNMSPEDSSIYLCSVPSTEGLSNYGYTFGSGTRLTVV.